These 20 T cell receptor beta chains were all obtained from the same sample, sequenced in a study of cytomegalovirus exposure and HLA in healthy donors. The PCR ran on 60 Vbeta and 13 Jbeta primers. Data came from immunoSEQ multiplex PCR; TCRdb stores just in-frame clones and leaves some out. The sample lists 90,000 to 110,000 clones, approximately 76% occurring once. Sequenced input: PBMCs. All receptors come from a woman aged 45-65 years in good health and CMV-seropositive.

The CDR3: CASSAGTPLRSAFF. DNA of the CDR3: TGTGCCAGTAGCGCCGGGACACCCCTCAGATCCGCTTTCTTT. This chain uses TRBV19 with TRBJ1-1; D may be TRBD1 (6 bases). The CDR3 covers 14 residues. V lost 6 bases and J lost 11, with 22 bases in between. Germline V gene data show CDR1 as LNHDA and CDR2 as SQIVND (reference sequence).

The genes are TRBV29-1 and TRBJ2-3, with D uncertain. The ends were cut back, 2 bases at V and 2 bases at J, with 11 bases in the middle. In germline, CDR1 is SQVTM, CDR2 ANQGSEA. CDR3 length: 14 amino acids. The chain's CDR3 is CSVEHGTYTDTQYF. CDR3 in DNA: TGCAGCGTTGAACACGGTACTTACACAGATACGCAGTATTTT.

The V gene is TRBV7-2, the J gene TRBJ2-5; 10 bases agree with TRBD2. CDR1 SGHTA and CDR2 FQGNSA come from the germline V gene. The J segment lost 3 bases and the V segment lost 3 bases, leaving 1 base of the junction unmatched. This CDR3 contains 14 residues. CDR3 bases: TGTGCCAGCAGCTTCGGACTAGCGGAAGAGACCCAGTACTTC. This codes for CASSFGLAEETQYF.

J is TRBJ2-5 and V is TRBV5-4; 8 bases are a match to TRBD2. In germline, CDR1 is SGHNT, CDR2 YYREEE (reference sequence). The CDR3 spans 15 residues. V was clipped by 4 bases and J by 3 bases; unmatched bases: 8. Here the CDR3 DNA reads TGTGCCAGCAGCACCCAATCGGGGGGGGAAGAGACCCAGTACTTC. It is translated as CASSTQSGGEETQYF.

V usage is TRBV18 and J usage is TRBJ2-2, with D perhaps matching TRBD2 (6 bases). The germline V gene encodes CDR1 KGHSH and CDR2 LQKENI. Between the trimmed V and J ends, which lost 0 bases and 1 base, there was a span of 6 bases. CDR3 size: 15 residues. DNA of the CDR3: TGTGCCAGCTCACCACCGGGACTGAACACCGGGGAGCTGTTTTTT. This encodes CASSPPGLNTGELFF.

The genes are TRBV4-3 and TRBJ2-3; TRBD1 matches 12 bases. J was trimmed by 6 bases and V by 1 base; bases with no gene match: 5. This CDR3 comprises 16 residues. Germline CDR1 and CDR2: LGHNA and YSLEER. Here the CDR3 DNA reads TGCGCCAGCAGCCAAGTCGGGACAGGGGGCCTGGATACGCAGTATTTT. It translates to CASSQVGTGGLDTQYF.

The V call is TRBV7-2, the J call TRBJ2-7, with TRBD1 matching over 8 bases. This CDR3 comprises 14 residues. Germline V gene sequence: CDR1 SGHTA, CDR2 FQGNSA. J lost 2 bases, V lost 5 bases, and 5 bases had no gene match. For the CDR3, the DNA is TGTGCCAGCAGCCCGGACAGGGCAGCCTACGAGCAGTACTTC. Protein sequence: CASSPDRAAYEQYF.

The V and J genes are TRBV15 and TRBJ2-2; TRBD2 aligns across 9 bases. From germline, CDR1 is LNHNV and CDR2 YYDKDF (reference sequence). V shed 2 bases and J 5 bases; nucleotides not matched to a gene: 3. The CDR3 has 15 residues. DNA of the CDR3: TGTGCCACCAGCAGAACTAGCGGGCTGACCGGGGAGCTGTTTTTT. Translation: CATSRTSGLTGELFF.

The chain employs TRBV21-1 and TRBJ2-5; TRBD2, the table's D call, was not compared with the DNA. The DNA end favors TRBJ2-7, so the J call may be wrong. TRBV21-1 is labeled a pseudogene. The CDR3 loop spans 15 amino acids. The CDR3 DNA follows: TGTGCCAGCAGCGTCGCGCCGCACCCACCTTACGAGCAGTACTTC. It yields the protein CASSVAPHPPYEQYF.

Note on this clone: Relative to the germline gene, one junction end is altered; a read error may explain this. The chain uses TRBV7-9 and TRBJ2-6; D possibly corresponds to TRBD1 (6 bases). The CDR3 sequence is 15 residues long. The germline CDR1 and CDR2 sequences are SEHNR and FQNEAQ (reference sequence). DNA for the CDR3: TGTGCCAGCAGCTTAGGGGGGCCTGGGGCCAACGGCCTGACTTTC. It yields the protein CASSLGGPGANGLTF. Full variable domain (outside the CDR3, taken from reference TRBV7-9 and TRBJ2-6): DTGVSQNPRHKITKRGQNVTFRCDPISEHNRLYWYRQTLGQGPEFLTYFQNEAQLEKSRLLSDRFSAERPKGSFSTLEIQRTEQGDSAMYLCASSLGGPGANGLTFGAGSRLTVL.

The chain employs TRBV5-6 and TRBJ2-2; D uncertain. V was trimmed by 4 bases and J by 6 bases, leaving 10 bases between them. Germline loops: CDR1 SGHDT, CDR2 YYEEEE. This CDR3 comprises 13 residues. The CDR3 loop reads CASSVVVAGELFF. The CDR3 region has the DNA TGTGCCAGCAGCGTAGTGGTGGCCGGGGAGCTGTTTTTT.

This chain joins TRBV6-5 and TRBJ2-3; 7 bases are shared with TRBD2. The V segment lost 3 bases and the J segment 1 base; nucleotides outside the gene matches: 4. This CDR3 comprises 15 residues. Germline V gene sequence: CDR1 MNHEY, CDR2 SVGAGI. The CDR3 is CASSYEGGRTDTQYF. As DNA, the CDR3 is TGTGCCAGCAGTTATGAGGGAGGGCGCACAGATACGCAGTATTTT.

The CDR3 spells CASSLYGGGPYNEQFF. The CDR3 nucleotides are TGTGCCAGCAGTTTATATGGCGGGGGGCCTTACAATGAGCAGTTCTTC. The chain is built from TRBV27 and TRBJ2-1, with 8 bases that match TRBD2. Trimming removed 1 base from V and 4 bases from J; junction bases left unmatched: 6. The CDR3 is 16 residues long. Germline V CDR1 and CDR2: MNHEY, SMNVEV (reference sequence).

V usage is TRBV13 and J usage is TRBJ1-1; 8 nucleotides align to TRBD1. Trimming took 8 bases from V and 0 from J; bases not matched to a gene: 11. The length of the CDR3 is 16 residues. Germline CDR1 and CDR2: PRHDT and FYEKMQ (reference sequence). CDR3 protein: CASVWQGAYMNTEAFF. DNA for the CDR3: TGTGCCAGCGTCTGGCAGGGGGCCTACATGAACACTGAAGCTTTCTTT.

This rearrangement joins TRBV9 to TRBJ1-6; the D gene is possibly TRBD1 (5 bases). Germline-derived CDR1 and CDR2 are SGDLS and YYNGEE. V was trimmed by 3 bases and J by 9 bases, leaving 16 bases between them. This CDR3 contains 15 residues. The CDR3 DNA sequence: TGTGCCAGCAGCGAAACAGGTCTGGGGGGTTCACCCCTCCACTTT. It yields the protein CASSETGLGGSPLHF.

In DNA form, the CDR3 reads TGTGCCAGCAGTTTTGGCAGGGGGGTGGGTGGCTACACCTTC. Residues: CASSFGRGVGGYTF. The rearrangement uses TRBV27 and TRBJ1-2; 7 nucleotides agree with TRBD1. Germline V CDR1 and CDR2: MNHEY, SMNVEV (reference sequence). The V and J ends lost 3 bases and 7 bases, in that order; junction bases with no gene match: 8. CDR3 length equals 14 residues.

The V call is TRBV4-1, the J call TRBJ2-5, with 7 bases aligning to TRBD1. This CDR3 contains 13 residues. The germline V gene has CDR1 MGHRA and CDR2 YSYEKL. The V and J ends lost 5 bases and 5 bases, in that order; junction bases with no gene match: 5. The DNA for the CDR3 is TGCGCCAGCAGCGTGAACAGGGGTGAGACCCAGTACTTC. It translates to CASSVNRGETQYF.

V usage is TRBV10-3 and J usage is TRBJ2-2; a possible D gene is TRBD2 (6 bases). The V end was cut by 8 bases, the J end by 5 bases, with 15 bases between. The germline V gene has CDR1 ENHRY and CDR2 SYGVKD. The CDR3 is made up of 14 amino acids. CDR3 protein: CAIRPSEVTGELFF. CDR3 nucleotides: TGTGCCATCCGGCCTAGCGAGGTTACCGGGGAGCTGTTTTTT.

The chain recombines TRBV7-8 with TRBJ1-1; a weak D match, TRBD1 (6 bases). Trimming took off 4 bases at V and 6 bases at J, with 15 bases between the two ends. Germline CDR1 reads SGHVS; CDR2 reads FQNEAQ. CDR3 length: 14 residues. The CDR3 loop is CASSSLGGAAEAFF. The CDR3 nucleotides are TGTGCCAGCAGCTCCTTAGGGGGAGCAGCTGAAGCTTTCTTT.

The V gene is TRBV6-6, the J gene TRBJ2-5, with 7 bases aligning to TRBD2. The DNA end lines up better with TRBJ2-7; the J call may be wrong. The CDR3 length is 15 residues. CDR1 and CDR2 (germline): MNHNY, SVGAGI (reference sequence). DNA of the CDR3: TGTGCCAGCAGTTACGCGGGAGCGGGGTCCTACGAGCAGTACTTC. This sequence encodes CASSYAGAGSYEQYF.